This TCR beta chain was found in a study of control samples from healthy donors and cancer patients (TCRdb year 2020). Worth noting for this clone: The antigen it binds to is not known. Nothing much larger sits one base from this clone, and base qualities are not available.

Libraries were made using the immunoSEQ multiplex PCR assay. The source is immuneACCESS, and TCRdb retained only in-frame sequences with V and J called. Part of the clones is not carried over; for the studies checked, unresolved V genes explain less than half of this, and the remainder is unexplained. A total of about 96,000 clones appear in this sample, over 90% of them only once. The ten largest account for approximately 7.9% of the sample. CDR1 and CDR2 are read off the germline V gene as WSHSY and SAAADI. Inclusive of the bounding cysteine and phenylalanine, the CDR3 is 15 residues long. Of all the DNA, just the CDR3 is kept, 45 bases in frame from base 1. V and J are truncated by 8 bases and 3 bases respectively, leaving an intervening sequence of 17 bases.

This receptor chain uses TRBV10-2 and TRBJ1-3, with the D gene uncertain. Sequencing was carried out using blood. The TCR was taken from a young man in good health. The CDR3 protein is CASSSWEANGNTIYF. The base sequence is TGCGCCAGCTCTTCCTGGGAGGCGAATGGAAACACCATATATTTT.